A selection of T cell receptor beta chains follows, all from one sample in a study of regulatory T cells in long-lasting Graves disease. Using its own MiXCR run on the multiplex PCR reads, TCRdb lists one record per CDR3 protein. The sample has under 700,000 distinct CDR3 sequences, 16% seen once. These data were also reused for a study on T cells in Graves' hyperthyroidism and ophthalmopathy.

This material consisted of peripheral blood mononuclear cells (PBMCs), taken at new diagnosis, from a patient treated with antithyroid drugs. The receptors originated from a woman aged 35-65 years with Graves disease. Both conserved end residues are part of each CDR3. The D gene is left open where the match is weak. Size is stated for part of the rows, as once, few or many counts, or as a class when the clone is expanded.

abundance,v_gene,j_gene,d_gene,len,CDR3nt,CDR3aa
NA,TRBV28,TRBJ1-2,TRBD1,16,TGTGCCAGCTCTCCCCCCGGACAGGGTGTCGGCTATGGCTACACCTTC,CASSPPGQGVGYGYTF
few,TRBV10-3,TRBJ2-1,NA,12,TGTGCCATCAGTGGTATGGCCAATGAGCAGTTCTTC,CAISGMANEQFF
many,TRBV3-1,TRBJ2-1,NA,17,TGTGCCAGCAGCCAAGAGCTTAGCGAAAGCTCCTACAATGAGCAGTTCTTC,CASSQELSESSYNEQFF
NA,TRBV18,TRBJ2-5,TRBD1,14,TGCGCCAGCTCATCGACAGGGACACGAGAGACCCAGTACTTC,CASSSTGTRETQYF
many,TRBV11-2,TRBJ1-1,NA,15,TGTGCCAGCAGCTACCACCTTGGAGGGAACACTGAAGCTTTCTTT,CASSYHLGGNTEAFF
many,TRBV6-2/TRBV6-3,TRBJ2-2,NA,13,TGTGCCAGCAGCCCCGTGAACACCGGGGAGCTGTTTTTT,CASSPVNTGELFF
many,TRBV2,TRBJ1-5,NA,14,TGTGCCAGCAGTGCGGGACACCGTAATCAGCCCCAGCATTTT,CASSAGHRNQPQHF
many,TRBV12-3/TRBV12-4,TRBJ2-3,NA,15,TGTGCCAGCAGTTCGACAGATACTAGCACAGATACGCAGTATTTT,CASSSTDTSTDTQYF
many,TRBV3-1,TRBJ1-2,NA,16,TGTGCCAGCAGCCAAGATCGACGTACCAATTCGAGAGGCTACACCTTC,CASSQDRRTNSRGYTF
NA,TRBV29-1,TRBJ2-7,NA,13,TGCAGCGTTGGGGTGGACAGTTCCTACAAGCAGTACTTC,CSVGVDSSYKQYF
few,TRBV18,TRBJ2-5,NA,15,TGTGCCAGCTCACCACCGTTAAGGTTTCAAGAGACCCAGTACTTC,CASSPPLRFQETQYF